These T cell receptor beta chains were read from a single sample in a study of cytomegalovirus exposure and HLA in healthy donors. TCRdb's table, derived via immunoSEQ multiplex PCR, lists solely in-frame clones and lacks some. The sample has about 200,000 clones, about 85% seen once. The material sequenced was PBMCs. These receptors were taken from a male donor in good health and CMV-seropositive. The CDR3 runs from the conserved cysteine through the conserved F or W. Fields, in order: CDR3 length, J gene, D gene, clone size, V gene, CDR3 DNA, CDR3 protein. D genes are given only for firm matches. Clone size, where shown, is once, few, many, or a class for clones that have expanded.

cdr3_length: 18; j_call: TRBJ1-4; d_call: -; clone_size: -; v_call: TRBV5-1; cdr3_nt: TGCGCCAGCAGCCAGAGCCCGACAGGTGCCGCAACTAATGAAAAACTGTTTTTT; cdr3_aa: CASSQSPTGAATNEKLFF
cdr3_length: 16; j_call: TRBJ2-7; d_call: -; clone_size: -; v_call: TRBV6-5; cdr3_nt: TGTGCCAGCAGTTACTCGAAGGCAGGGCCCTCCTACGAGCAGTACTTC; cdr3_aa: CASSYSKAGPSYEQYF
cdr3_length: 15; j_call: TRBJ2-1; d_call: TRBD2; clone_size: -; v_call: TRBV19; cdr3_nt: TGTGCCAGTAGAGCCCTAGCGGCCTCCTACAATGAGCAGTTCTTC; cdr3_aa: CASRALAASYNEQFF
cdr3_length: 12; j_call: TRBJ2-7; d_call: -; clone_size: few; v_call: TRBV7-6; cdr3_nt: TGTGCCAGCAGCTCAGGAACCTACGAGCAGTACTTC; cdr3_aa: CASSSGTYEQYF
cdr3_length: 17; j_call: TRBJ1-5; d_call: TRBD1; clone_size: -; v_call: TRBV28; cdr3_nt: TGTGCCAGCAGCTTTAACTCAGGGGGCGCGAGCAATCAGCCCCAGCATTTT; cdr3_aa: CASSFNSGGASNQPQHF
cdr3_length: 15; j_call: TRBJ2-1; d_call: TRBD1; clone_size: -; v_call: TRBV6-5; cdr3_nt: TGTGCCAGCAGTAAGGGGGCGCAGTCCTACAATGAGCAGTTCTTC; cdr3_aa: CASSKGAQSYNEQFF
cdr3_length: 13; j_call: TRBJ1-2; d_call: TRBD1; clone_size: few; v_call: TRBV6-5; cdr3_nt: TGTGCCAGCAGTTCCGGGACAGGATGTGGCTACACCTTC; cdr3_aa: CASSSGTGCGYTF
cdr3_length: 16; j_call: TRBJ2-1; d_call: TRBD2; clone_size: -; v_call: TRBV6-6; cdr3_nt: TGTGCCAGCAGTTACTCGTCTAGCGGGAGATACAATGAGCAGTTCTTC; cdr3_aa: CASSYSSSGRYNEQFF
cdr3_length: 14; j_call: TRBJ2-7; d_call: -; clone_size: -; v_call: TRBV2; cdr3_nt: TGTGCCAGCCCAGGGGAAAATAGGGTCCACGAGCAGTACTTC; cdr3_aa: CASPGENRVHEQYF
cdr3_length: 16; j_call: TRBJ2-3; d_call: TRBD2; clone_size: few; v_call: TRBV11-2; cdr3_nt: TGTGCCAGCAGCTTAGGTCGGCGGGGGAGCACAGATACGCAGTATTTT; cdr3_aa: CASSLGRRGSTDTQYF
cdr3_length: 16; j_call: TRBJ2-1; d_call: TRBD2; clone_size: -; v_call: TRBV5-1; cdr3_nt: TGCGCCAGCAGCATTACTAGCGGGAGGGCCAGTATTGAGCAGTTCTTC; cdr3_aa: CASSITSGRASIEQFF
cdr3_length: 13; j_call: TRBJ2-3; d_call: -; clone_size: -; v_call: TRBV10-3; cdr3_nt: TGTGCCATCAGTGTGCGGGCGATAGATACGCAGTATTTT; cdr3_aa: CAISVRAIDTQYF
cdr3_length: 13; j_call: TRBJ2-3; d_call: -; clone_size: -; v_call: TRBV6-5; cdr3_nt: TGTGCCAGCAACCCGGGGTGGACAGATACGCAGTATTTT; cdr3_aa: CASNPGWTDTQYF
cdr3_length: 16; j_call: TRBJ2-7; d_call: TRBD1; clone_size: few; v_call: TRBV4-2; cdr3_nt: TGTGCCAGCAGCCAAGCTGTAGGACAGGGCTCTGCCGAGCAGTACTTC; cdr3_aa: CASSQAVGQGSAEQYF
cdr3_length: 16; j_call: TRBJ2-7; d_call: TRBD2; clone_size: -; v_call: TRBV19; cdr3_nt: TGTGCCAGTAGAGGACTAGCGGGAGGGAAATTTTACGAGCAGTACTTC; cdr3_aa: CASRGLAGGKFYEQYF
cdr3_length: 15; j_call: TRBJ2-3; d_call: TRBD2; clone_size: -; v_call: TRBV9; cdr3_nt: TGTGCCAGCAGCCGCGGACTAGCGGGCACAGATACGCAGTATTTT; cdr3_aa: CASSRGLAGTDTQYF
cdr3_length: 13; j_call: TRBJ1-5; d_call: -; clone_size: once; v_call: TRBV6-1; cdr3_nt: TGTGCCAGCAGTGACAGAGGCGATCAGCCCCAGCATTTT; cdr3_aa: CASSDRGDQPQHF
cdr3_length: 14; j_call: TRBJ1-1; d_call: -; clone_size: once; v_call: TRBV9; cdr3_nt: TGTGCCAGCAGCGTAGCTGGGGGGTTGGCGGAAGCTTTCTTT; cdr3_aa: CASSVAGGLAEAFF
cdr3_length: 15; j_call: TRBJ2-7; d_call: TRBD1; clone_size: -; v_call: TRBV11-2; cdr3_nt: TGTGCCAGCAGCCCAAGACAGGGGGCGAGCAACGAGCAGTACTTC; cdr3_aa: CASSPRQGASNEQYF
cdr3_length: 12; j_call: TRBJ1-4; d_call: -; clone_size: -; v_call: TRBV30; cdr3_nt: TGTGCCTGGAGCCTGTTTAATGAAAAACTGTTTTTT; cdr3_aa: CAWSLFNEKLFF
cdr3_length: 15; j_call: TRBJ2-7; d_call: TRBD1; clone_size: -; v_call: TRBV7-9; cdr3_nt: TGTGCCAGCAGCCCCTCCGGGACAGAGCCTTACGAGCAGTACTTC; cdr3_aa: CASSPSGTEPYEQYF
cdr3_length: 15; j_call: TRBJ1-2; d_call: -; clone_size: -; v_call: TRBV7-2; cdr3_nt: TGTGCCAGCAGCTACGCCTTGAGGGTAGGGTATGGCTACACCTTC; cdr3_aa: CASSYALRVGYGYTF
cdr3_length: 13; j_call: TRBJ2-7; d_call: TRBD1; clone_size: -; v_call: TRBV5-4; cdr3_nt: TGTGCCAGCAGCCCCGACAGGGTCTACGAGCAGTACTTC; cdr3_aa: CASSPDRVYEQYF
cdr3_length: 13; j_call: TRBJ2-3; d_call: -; clone_size: -; v_call: TRBV11-1; cdr3_nt: TGTGCCAGCAGCTTAGCTGGGCTGGGTACGCAGTATTTT; cdr3_aa: CASSLAGLGTQYF
cdr3_length: 16; j_call: TRBJ2-5; d_call: TRBD2; clone_size: -; v_call: TRBV4-2; cdr3_nt: TGTGCCAGCAGCCAGGATAGCGGGGGGGCGGAAGAGACCCAGTACTTC; cdr3_aa: CASSQDSGGAEETQYF
cdr3_length: 13; j_call: TRBJ1-1; d_call: -; clone_size: -; v_call: TRBV5-6; cdr3_nt: TGTGCCAGCAGCTTGACAGTCAACACTGAAGCTTTCTTT; cdr3_aa: CASSLTVNTEAFF
cdr3_length: 16; j_call: TRBJ1-4; d_call: -; clone_size: -; v_call: TRBV25-1; cdr3_nt: TGTGCCAGCAGTGTCCGCTACAGTGCAACTAATGAAAAACTGTTTTTT; cdr3_aa: CASSVRYSATNEKLFF
cdr3_length: 13; j_call: TRBJ1-2; d_call: -; clone_size: -; v_call: TRBV2; cdr3_nt: TGTGCCAGCGGGGCAGTTGCGTACTATGGCTACACCTTC; cdr3_aa: CASGAVAYYGYTF
cdr3_length: 15; j_call: TRBJ1-6; d_call: -; clone_size: -; v_call: TRBV19; cdr3_nt: TGTGCCAGTAGTAGTCAGCGTTTGTCCCGTTCACCCCTCCACTTT; cdr3_aa: CASSSQRLSRSPLHF
cdr3_length: 14; j_call: TRBJ2-5; d_call: -; clone_size: -; v_call: TRBV11-2; cdr3_nt: TGTGCCAGCAGCTTAGTGACTGGGCAAGAGACCCAGTACTTC; cdr3_aa: CASSLVTGQETQYF
cdr3_length: 16; j_call: TRBJ1-3; d_call: -; clone_size: few; v_call: TRBV19; cdr3_nt: TGTGCCACCCTTTCCGGGGGGACTTTCTCTGGAAACACCATATATTTT; cdr3_aa: CATLSGGTFSGNTIYF
cdr3_length: 15; j_call: TRBJ2-3; d_call: TRBD2; clone_size: -; v_call: TRBV5-4; cdr3_nt: TGTGCCAGCAGCCTGGGACTAGCGGGAGAAGATACGCAGTATTTT; cdr3_aa: CASSLGLAGEDTQYF
cdr3_length: 14; j_call: TRBJ1-2; d_call: TRBD1; clone_size: -; v_call: TRBV4-1; cdr3_nt: TGCGCCAGCAGCCAAGATACAGGGGGTTATGGCTACACCTTC; cdr3_aa: CASSQDTGGYGYTF
cdr3_length: 13; j_call: TRBJ1-1; d_call: -; clone_size: -; v_call: TRBV25-1; cdr3_nt: TGTGCCAGCAGCGCAGGCCTGAACACTGAAGCTTTCTTT; cdr3_aa: CASSAGLNTEAFF
cdr3_length: 14; j_call: TRBJ1-1; d_call: -; clone_size: -; v_call: TRBV11-2; cdr3_nt: TGTGCCAGCAGCTTAGATAGGGTTAGCGCTGAAGCTTTCTTT; cdr3_aa: CASSLDRVSAEAFF
cdr3_length: 14; j_call: TRBJ2-7; d_call: TRBD2; clone_size: once; v_call: TRBV7-2; cdr3_nt: TGTGCCAGCAGCCTTAGCGGGTCCTCCTACGAGCAGTACTTC; cdr3_aa: CASSLSGSSYEQYF
cdr3_length: 15; j_call: TRBJ1-2; d_call: -; clone_size: -; v_call: TRBV6-5; cdr3_nt: TGTGCCAGCAGTTCGGGAGGGGGACCCAACTATGGCTACACCTTC; cdr3_aa: CASSSGGGPNYGYTF
cdr3_length: 12; j_call: TRBJ2-1; d_call: -; clone_size: -; v_call: TRBV28; cdr3_nt: TGTGCCAGCAGTTTAACTAGCCGTGAGCAGTTCTTC; cdr3_aa: CASSLTSREQFF
cdr3_length: 14; j_call: TRBJ1-5; d_call: -; clone_size: -; v_call: TRBV9; cdr3_nt: TGTGCCAGCAGCGCGACAGACTCTAATCAGCCCCAGCATTTT; cdr3_aa: CASSATDSNQPQHF
cdr3_length: 15; j_call: TRBJ1-1; d_call: TRBD1; clone_size: -; v_call: TRBV7-3; cdr3_nt: TGTGCCAGCAGCTTCCATAGGGGGCGAGGGACTGAAGCTTTCTTT; cdr3_aa: CASSFHRGRGTEAFF
cdr3_length: 14; j_call: TRBJ2-7; d_call: TRBD1; clone_size: once; v_call: TRBV9; cdr3_nt: TGTGCCAGCAGCACCGGGACAGGAGCCTACGAGCAGTACTTC; cdr3_aa: CASSTGTGAYEQYF
cdr3_length: 14; j_call: TRBJ1-4; d_call: -; clone_size: -; v_call: TRBV19; cdr3_nt: TGTGCCACTCGCGTCGCGGGGCATAGTGAAAAACTGTTTTTT; cdr3_aa: CATRVAGHSEKLFF
cdr3_length: 12; j_call: TRBJ2-4; d_call: TRBD1; clone_size: -; v_call: TRBV30; cdr3_nt: TGTGCCCGAGGACAGGGTGGAGACATTCAGTACTTC; cdr3_aa: CARGQGGDIQYF
cdr3_length: 15; j_call: TRBJ2-2; d_call: -; clone_size: -; v_call: TRBV10-3; cdr3_nt: TGTGCCATCTCCCCTGACTTCCCGGGGACCGGGGAGCTGTTTTTT; cdr3_aa: CAISPDFPGTGELFF